This T cell receptor (beta chain) was recovered during a study of control samples from healthy donors and cancer patients. Measured with immunoSEQ multiplex PCR; TCRdb has only the in-frame clones, and not every one. Of more than 80,000 clones listed, 85% to 95% are singletons. The CDR3 is made up of 16 amino acids. CDR1 is PRHDT, CDR2 FYEKMQ, per germline (reference sequence). V was clipped by 5 bases and J by 7 bases; unmatched bases: 10. The sequencing input was blood. The receptor was isolated from a man younger than 35 in good health. V and J are TRBV13 and TRBJ2-2; TRBD1 agrees at 10 bases. CDR3 loop: CASSPKGQGFDGELFF. In nucleotides, the CDR3 is TGTGCCAGCAGCCCAAAGGGACAGGGGTTTGACGGGGAGCTGTTTTTT. Using reference TRBV13 and TRBJ2-2 for the parts outside the CDR3, the full variable domain is AAGVIQSPRHLIKEKRETATLKCYPIPRHDTVYWYQQGPGQDPQFLISFYEKMQSDKGSIPDRFSAQQFSDYHSELNMSSLELGDSALYFCASSPKGQGFDGELFFGEGSRLTVL.